A single TCR beta chain is shown here with its context. The specificity of this receptor is unknown. No base qualities exist here, and no much larger clone lies one base off it. The germline V end is reduced by 3 bases and the J end by 1 base; junction bases left unmatched: 4. The CDR3, cysteine through phenylalanine, is 15 amino acids long. The read is trimmed to its CDR3 DNA, 45 bases read in frame from base 1. According to the germline V gene (reference sequence), CDR1 reads SEHNR and CDR2 reads FQNEAQ. The immunoSEQ hsTCRB v3.0 assay was used at survey level resolution to sequence the TRB variable region. TRB sequencing targeted a depth of about 40,000-55,000 T-cell genomes per sample. An Illumina MiSeq with a v3 150-cycle kit was used to sequence the pooled TRB libraries. Per the source publication's procedure: Repertoire analysis ran in R within a reproducible Nextflow workflow covering QC, data transformation and analysis. LymphoSeq2, an R package for exploring AIRR-Seq data, was used to implement the custom analyses. A few samples yielding fewer than 5000 total TRB sequences were excluded, leaving 188 analyzed HIV repertoires. Among the approximately 190 retained HIV repertoires, 59 were collected before ART initiation and around 130 after ART initiation. Repertoires were downsampled to 5000 TRB nucleotide sequences, and summary statistics were averaged over 100 downsampling iterations. The analysis kept only TRB sequences whose CDR3 regions were at least seven amino acids long. Two measures captured diversity: a Shannon entropy-derived clonality score and the Gini coefficient. In the repertoire networks, any two of the top 5000 CDR3 amino acid sequences were linked whenever the two sequences differed by an edit distance of one. For TRB CDR3 amino acid sequences, antigen specificity groups and MHC restriction were predicted with GLIPH2. CDR3 amino acid sequences were matched against VDJdb and McPAS-TCR to flag known CMV, EBV, HIV or tissue antigen associations. Pre-ART, post-ART and control groups were compared with Wilcoxon signed-rank tests and Holm-Bonferroni correction. The source is immuneACCESS, and TCRdb retained only in-frame sequences with V and J called. Part of the clones is not carried over; for the studies checked, unresolved V genes explain less than half of this, and the remainder is unexplained. That table is the source of V, J and clone size, and D and trimming were worked out from the DNA. The sample has approximately 17,000 clones on record, approximately 80% of them singletons. The ten top clones hold roughly 18% of the sample.

The data belong to a study of long-term antiretroviral therapy in people with HIV (dated by TCRdb to about 2022). Some background on the complete study: The earliest samples were collected roughly a decade before the 2015 WHO recommendation for immediate ART, at a time when ART was usually postponed until CD4 counts fell. No cross-contamination during QIAcube processing was seen in test extractions of a monoclonal T-cell line run alongside around 34 polyclonal samples. About 40% of the roughly 30 participants with HIV were female. A total of 192 cryopreserved PBMC samples came from 25 to 35 adults with confirmed HIV infection and were collected serially over a mean of roughly six years (range 1-12). Whether ART initiation and durable HIV suppression were associated with changes in peripheral blood TRB repertoire composition and diversity was tested in a retrospective serial study.

To be included, a participant needed at least one PBMC sample from before ART initiation plus at least two post-ART samples. Every participant with HIV received treatment in the United States of America. Cryopreserved samples of about 1-11 million PBMC were thawed and washed before DNA extraction. At the time of the earliest PBMC sample, participants with HIV were aged between roughly 20 and 60 years. Per participant, PBMC samples came from 1-4 timepoints prior to ART initiation and 2-8 timepoints following ART initiation, for a median of 7 samples. Serial HIV viral load, CD4+ T-cell count, ART history and demographic data were obtained for every participant. Genomic DNA was extracted from unsorted PBMC with a Qiagen kit on a QIAcube, processed in batches of 12 samples. The paper as a whole reports these results and caveats: No data were available on ART adherence, viral resistance or therapy changes, limiting inferences about post-ART repertoire changes. Expanded TRB clones identified before ART initiation dominated the repertoire at all time points, although this dominance fluctuated and declined in many PLHIV after ART. Unsorted PBMC were profiled instead of sorted CD4+ and CD8+ T cells because pre-ART samples had limited cell numbers. Starting ART was linked to a significant rise in TRB diversity, yet even after long-term ART the diversity remained significantly lower than in transplant donor controls. Limited PBMC availability meant only the TCR beta chain was sequenced, without alpha chain pairing. The samples span the years 2004 to 2017, and the ART regimens used may be less effective than current regimens. Narrower CDR3 length ranges were observed in HIV repertoires than in controls, and an antigen-experienced repertoire with only a slight naive shift after ART was suggested by the network structure.

The clonotype originates from a woman in her late teens or twenties with HIV. The chain is made from TRBV7-9 and TRBJ2-7; the junction holds 9 bases that match TRBD1. Sequenced material: unsorted PBMCs, taken 0.6 years after starting antiretroviral therapy. The nucleotide sequence reads TGTGCCAGCAGCTTGGGACAGGGAACATCCTACGAGCAGTACTTC. It specifies CASSLGQGTSYEQYF.